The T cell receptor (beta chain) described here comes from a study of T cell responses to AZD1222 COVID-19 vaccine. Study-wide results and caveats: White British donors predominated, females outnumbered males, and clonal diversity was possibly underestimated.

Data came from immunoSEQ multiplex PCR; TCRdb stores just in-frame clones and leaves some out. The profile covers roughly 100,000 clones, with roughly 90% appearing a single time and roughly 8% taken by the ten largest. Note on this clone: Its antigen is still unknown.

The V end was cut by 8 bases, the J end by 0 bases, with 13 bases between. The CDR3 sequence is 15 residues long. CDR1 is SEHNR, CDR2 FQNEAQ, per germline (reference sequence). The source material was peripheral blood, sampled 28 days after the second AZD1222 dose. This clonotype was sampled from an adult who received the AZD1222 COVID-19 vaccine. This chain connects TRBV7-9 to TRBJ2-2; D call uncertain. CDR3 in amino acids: CASVSTEANTGELFF. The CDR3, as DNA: TGTGCCAGCGTTAGCACGGAAGCGAACACCGGGGAGCTGTTTTTT.